Listed here are 21 T cell receptor beta chains from one sample, sequenced in a study of beta chain features in type 1 diabetes. The investigators reverse transcribed all of the isolated RNA, so they sequenced expressed TCRB transcripts. Method: immunoSEQ multiplex PCR; TCRdb's copy keeps in-frame clones and lacks some. This repertoire shows over 500,000 clones, around 15% found once; its top ten account for under 0.095%. The specimen sequenced was naive CD4+ T cells from blood. These receptors were taken from a young man in good health.

This clone was seen at least ten times. The gene calls are TRBV7-9 and TRBJ1-5, with D possibly matching TRBD1 (5 bases). V was clipped by 1 base and J by 11 bases, with 9 bases between them. This CDR3 region has 12 residues. CDR1 and CDR2 (germline): SEHNR, FQNEAQ (reference sequence). Here the CDR3 reads CASSLVDSTQHF. The DNA of the CDR3 is TGTGCCAGCAGCTTAGTTGACAGTACCCAGCATTTT.

This clone was counted only a few times. V is TRBV5-1 and J is TRBJ2-4; 11 bases match TRBD2. Germline loops: CDR1 SGHRS, CDR2 YFSETQ. Trimming cost V 4 bases and J 0 bases; bases outside gene matches: 9. This CDR3 is built from 18 residues. The DNA for the CDR3 is TGCGCCAGCAGCAAACTAGCGGGAGCGCCTCTAGCCAAAAACATTCAGTACTTC. The encoded protein is CASSKLAGAPLAKNIQYF.

This rearrangement joins TRBV11-1 to TRBJ2-1; 14 bases line up with TRBD2. CDR3 length: 17 residues. V lost 0 bases, J lost 8 bases, and 6 bases stayed unmatched. Germline V gene sequence: CDR1 SGHAT, CDR2 FQDESV (reference sequence). The CDR3 nucleotides read TGTGCCAGCAGCTTAGCGCTCCCGGGACTAGCGGGAGATGAGCAGTTCTTC. Amino acids: CASSLALPGLAGDEQFF. The full variable domain, its missing parts supplied by reference TRBV11-1 and TRBJ2-1, is EAEVAQSPRYKITEKSQAVAFWCDPISGHATLYWYRQILGQGPELLVQFQDESVVDDSQLPKDRFSAERLKGVDSTLKIQPAELGDSAMYLCASSLALPGLAGDEQFFGPGTRLTVL.

This clone was seen more than once but under ten times. This CDR3 is CASSYAGNSYEQYF. The CDR3 DNA is TGTGCCAGCAGTTACGCAGGGAACTCCTACGAGCAGTACTTC. The chain employs TRBV6-5 and TRBJ2-7, with D perhaps matching TRBD1 (5 bases). The CDR3 is made up of 14 amino acids. Deletions cut 2 bases from V and 0 bases from J, with 8 bases between. The germline gives CDR1 MNHEY, CDR2 SVGAGI.

This clone has more than one count but fewer than ten. The V call is TRBV9, the J call TRBJ1-1; no clear D gene. The germline V and J ends were trimmed by 0 bases and 0 bases, with 9 bases remaining between them. CDR3 length equals 15 residues. Germline V gene sequence: CDR1 SGDLS, CDR2 YYNGEE. The CDR3, as DNA: TGTGCCAGCAGCGTAGCTACTACCCTGAACACTGAAGCTTTCTTT. The encoded protein is CASSVATTLNTEAFF.

A note on this clone: This specimen includes other DNA sequences encoding the same CDR3. This CDR3 is CASSLGGGYTF. The DNA for the CDR3 is TGTGCCAGCAGCTTGGGTGGTGGCTACACCTTC. V and J are TRBV7-2 and TRBJ1-2; D is uncertain. V shed 3 bases and J shed 7 bases, with 6 bases lying between them. Germline assignment: CDR1 SGHTA and CDR2 FQGNSA. This CDR3 contains 11 residues.

This clone was detected a few times. CDR3 sequence (DNA): TGTGCCAGCTCACTACCCGGGACAGGGCGTCAGACCCAGTACTTC. Translation gives CASSLPGTGRQTQYF. This chain uses TRBV18 with TRBJ2-5; 9 bases agree with TRBD1. This CDR3 is 15 amino acids long. The germline V gene has CDR1 KGHSH and CDR2 LQKENI. J gave up 6 bases and V 4 bases, and 9 bases lay outside the gene matches.

For the CDR3, the DNA is TGTGCCAGCAGCTCTAGGGGGCAAGAGACCCAGTACTTC. Translated: CASSSRGQETQYF. The genes are TRBV5-6 and TRBJ2-5, with a weak D call TRBD1 (6 bases). The CDR3 totals 13 residues. Trimming took off 3 bases at V and 2 bases at J, with 8 bases between the two ends. Germline V gives CDR1 SGHDT, CDR2 YYEEEE.

This clone was found a few times. The V and J genes are TRBV5-1 and TRBJ1-5; TRBD1 is a possible D gene (5 bases). V lost 4 bases and J 3 bases, leaving 14 bases between the germline ends. The CDR3 extends over 15 amino acids. Germline CDR1 is SGHRS and CDR2 is YFSETQ. CDR3 amino acids: CASSPGGGHNQPQHF. The CDR3 region has the DNA TGCGCCAGCAGCCCGGGGGGAGGCCACAATCAGCCCCAGCATTTT.

The rearrangement links TRBV19 to TRBJ1-1, with 7 bases lining up with TRBD1. This CDR3 is built from 13 residues. Germline values: CDR1 LNHDA, CDR2 SQIVND (reference sequence). The junction had 12 bases not matched to a gene; V was cut back by 6 bases and J by 11 bases. For the CDR3, the DNA is TGTGCCAGTAGCACTGGACAGGAGAGAGGCGCTTTCTTT. Its translation: CASSTGQERGAFF.

A few counts support this clone. This chain uses TRBV30 with TRBJ1-4; tentatively, D is TRBD1 (5 bases). V lost 3 bases and J lost 3, with 11 bases in between. CDR3 size: 14 residues. Germline CDR1 GTSNPN, CDR2 SVGIG (reference sequence). CDR3 protein: CAWRGRGPNEKLFF. The CDR3 nucleotides are TGTGCCTGGAGGGGAAGGGGCCCTAATGAAAAACTGTTTTTT.

The chain carries TRBV4-3 and TRBJ2-3; TRBD1 or TRBD2 may be the D gene (5 bases each). Germline V gene data show CDR1 as LGHNA and CDR2 as YSLEER. The CDR3 is 16 amino acids. V was trimmed by 6 bases and J by 2 bases, leaving 18 bases between them. In DNA, the CDR3 is TGCGCCAGCAGTCGGAACGGGGCGTCGAACACAGATACGCAGTATTTT. Translating gives CASSRNGASNTDTQYF.

As concerns this clone: Within the sample, other DNA sequences also encode this same CDR3. CDR3 nucleotides: TGTGCCAGCTCACCACCGGGACTAGCGGGAGGGCGTAATGAGCAGTTCTTC. Translation gives CASSPPGLAGGRNEQFF. This chain links TRBV18 with TRBJ2-1; 16 nucleotides agree with TRBD2. The CDR3 is 17 residues long. Germline values: CDR1 KGHSH, CDR2 LQKENI. Trimming at V came to 0 bases and at J to 7 bases, leaving 3 bases not matched to a gene.

This sequence joins TRBV19 and TRBJ2-1, with 13 bases matching TRBD2. Germline trimming cut 4 bases from V and 10 bases from J; bases unmatched to any gene: 1. Germline assignment: CDR1 LNHDA and CDR2 SQIVND (reference sequence). This CDR3 is 13 amino acids long. CDR3 loop: CASSTLAGGEQFF. DNA of the CDR3: TGTGCCAGTAGTACACTAGCGGGAGGGGAGCAGTTCTTC.

V gene TRBV18 combines with J gene TRBJ2-1; D not certain. The V end lost 2 bases, the J end lost 4 bases, and 9 bases lay between the germline ends. The germline CDR1 and CDR2 sequences are KGHSH and LQKENI. The CDR3 spans 14 residues. The CDR3 loop reads CASSPRQVYNEQFF. CDR3 in DNA: TGTGCCAGCTCACCAAGGCAGGTGTACAATGAGCAGTTCTTC.

This clone was seen only a few times. The chain carries TRBV5-1 and TRBJ2-1; possibly TRBD2 for D (6 bases). CDR3 length: 16 amino acids. Germline loops: CDR1 SGHRS, CDR2 YFSETQ. Trimming removed 0 bases from V and 4 bases from J, with 14 bases in between. The CDR3 nucleotides are TGCGCCAGCAGCTTGGGTGCGGGACTGGTATACAATGAGCAGTTCTTC. Encoded protein: CASSLGAGLVYNEQFF.

This clone was detected only a few times. The V call is TRBV10-3, the J call TRBJ2-7; the match to TRBD2 covers 7 bases. The CDR3 consists of 13 residues. After removal of 10 bases from V and 6 bases from J, the junction contained 12 bases not matched to a gene. The germline CDR1 and CDR2 sequences are ENHRY and SYGVKD. The CDR3 DNA is TGTGCCACCGGGGGACTAACCTCGACCGAGCAGTACTTC. This codes for CATGGLTSTEQYF.

This clone has more than one count but fewer than ten. The chain couples TRBV9 to TRBJ2-1, with 13 bases lining up with TRBD2. Per germline, CDR1 SGDLS and CDR2 YYNGEE. Germline trimming cut 4 bases from V and 7 bases from J; bases unmatched to any gene: 11. The CDR3 covers 17 residues. CDR3 sequence: CASSRNGLAGAGNEQFF. As DNA, the CDR3 is TGTGCCAGCAGCCGAAACGGACTAGCGGGAGCAGGGAATGAGCAGTTCTTC.

The V gene is TRBV30, the J gene TRBJ1-2; the D is unclear. The germline V gene has CDR1 GTSNPN and CDR2 SVGIG (reference sequence). Trimming removed 0 bases at V and 6 bases at J, with 5 bases between. The CDR3 is 11 amino acids. CDR3 sequence reads: CAWSVRNGYTF. As DNA, the CDR3 is TGTGCCTGGAGTGTACGGAATGGCTACACCTTC.

This clone was detected a few times. The V and J genes are TRBV7-2 and TRBJ1-6; no definite D call. The CDR3 is made up of 15 amino acids. The germline CDR1 and CDR2 sequences are SGHTA and FQGNSA. Trimming shortened V by 5 bases and J by 1 base, and 9 bases separated the two germline ends. CDR3 amino acids: CASSGGRSYNSPLHF. CDR3 bases: TGTGCCAGCAGCGGAGGGCGGTCCTATAATTCACCCCTCCACTTT.

CDR3 sequence reads: CASSVVRGNEQFF. The CDR3 region has the DNA TGTGCCAGCAGCGTAGTCAGGGGAAATGAGCAGTTCTTC. The J gene is TRBJ2-1, the V gene TRBV9, with D perhaps matching TRBD1 (6 bases). Per germline, CDR1 SGDLS and CDR2 YYNGEE. With 0 bases removed from V and 7 bases from J, the gap between germline ends came to 8 bases. This CDR3 is built from 13 residues.